These 22 T cell receptor beta chains were sequenced from one sample in a study of vaccination effects on CD4 cells after COVID-19. Viral peptide pool expansion of antigen-specific CD4+ T cells preceded sequencing in the ViraFEST assay. With 10 days of culture completed, CD4+ T cells were isolated. Two-dose vaccination with either BNT162b2 or mRNA-1273 was given to the participants. Generated by immunoSEQ multiplex PCR, the TCRdb table keeps only in-frame clones and is missing some. The sample has approximately 83,000 clones; under 85% are singletons. These receptors' antigens are unknown. The material sequenced was CD4+ T cells from PBMCs cultured with HCoV-OC43 spike peptides, taken after COVID-19 vaccination. Subset denoted: HCoV-OC43 spike overlapping peptide pool stimulation. All receptors derive from a human donor who received a COVID-19 vaccine.

Only a few counts were recorded for this clone. The V and J genes are TRBV2 and TRBJ2-7; the D gene is possibly TRBD1 (6 bases). The ends were cut back, 6 bases at V and 6 bases at J, with 15 bases in the middle. CDR3 length: 13 residues. Germline CDR1 reads SNHLY; CDR2 reads FYNNEI. CDR3 protein: CASRVDSQTEQYV. In DNA form, the CDR3 reads TGTGCCAGCAGGGTGGACAGCCAAACCGAGCAGTACGTC.

The rearrangement uses TRBV5-6 and TRBJ2-7; 7 bases map to TRBD1. The CDR3 consists of 14 residues. Germline lookup yields CDR1 SGHDT and CDR2 YYEEEE. V dropped 0 bases and J dropped 7; count of bases not matched to a gene: 7. The CDR3 protein is CASSLEGALREQYV. The CDR3 DNA follows: TGTGCCAGCAGCTTGGAGGGGGCTCTAAGAGAGCAGTACGTC.

This chain connects TRBV6-4 to TRBJ1-2, with D unresolved. V was shortened by 0 bases and J by 7 bases, with 9 bases between the two germline ends. CDR1 and CDR2 (germline): MRHNA, SNTAGT. CDR3 length: 13 residues. CDR3 DNA sequence: TGTGCCAGCAGTGACTCAGGAGGTGGTGGCTACACCTTC. This sequence encodes CASSDSGGGGYTF.

The chain employs TRBV10-3 and TRBJ1-1, with D unresolved. The V end was cut by 2 bases, the J end by 6 bases, with 10 bases between. Germline V gives CDR1 ENHRY, CDR2 SYGVKD. The CDR3 is 13 amino acids. The CDR3 DNA sequence: TGTGCCATCAGTGAGGGCGGTAGTCCTGAAGCTTTCTTT. This encodes CAISEGGSPEAFF.

This chain connects TRBV9 to TRBJ1-2; tentatively, D is TRBD1 (6 bases). Trimming removed 2 bases at V and 1 base at J, with 15 bases between. CDR1 SGDLS and CDR2 YYNGEE come from the germline V gene. The CDR3 contains 16 residues. Here the CDR3 DNA reads TGTGCCAGCAGCGTTGCCCCAGGGGCCAGTAACTATGGCTACACCTTC. Residues: CASSVAPGASNYGYTF.

The chain couples TRBV7-9 to TRBJ2-3; D gene ambiguous. CDR3 length: 14 amino acids. Trimming removed 5 bases from V and 0 bases from J, with 9 bases in between. Germline assignment: CDR1 SEHNR and CDR2 FQNEAQ (reference sequence). The CDR3 sequence is CASSLGLSTDTQYF. The CDR3, as DNA: TGTGCCAGCAGCCTTGGGCTTAGCACAGATACGCAGTATTTT.

CDR3 loop: CASSPRQGKGDEQFF. DNA of the CDR3: TGCGCCAGCAGCCCCCGACAGGGGAAGGGCGATGAGCAGTTCTTC. The J gene is TRBJ2-1, the V gene TRBV5-1, with 8 bases that match TRBD1. The germline V gene encodes CDR1 SGHRS and CDR2 YFSETQ. The trim removed 4 bases at V and 8 bases at J, leaving 11 bases unmatched. This CDR3 contains 15 residues.

The chain uses TRBV7-8 and TRBJ1-4; possibly TRBD1 for D (5 bases). The germline V gene encodes CDR1 SGHVS and CDR2 FQNEAQ. V lost 2 bases to trimming and J lost 0 bases, with 13 bases between them. The CDR3 length is 17 residues. The CDR3 nucleotides read TGTGCCAGCAGCTTACGGGGCAGGGCGGCAACTAATGAAAAACTGTTTTTT. Protein: CASSLRGRAATNEKLFF.

The table lists this clone with a count of one. The chain has TRBV18 and TRBJ1-1; 11 nucleotides match TRBD1. V was clipped by 3 bases and J by 1 base; unmatched bases: 1. This CDR3 is built from 15 residues. Germline values: CDR1 KGHSH, CDR2 LQKENI. The CDR3 loop is CASSPGQGANTEAFF. CDR3 nucleotides: TGTGCCAGCTCACCCGGACAGGGGGCGAACACTGAAGCTTTCTTT.

The chain carries TRBV19 and TRBJ1-5; no definite D call. Germline V CDR1 and CDR2: LNHDA, SQIVND (reference sequence). V was cut by 7 bases and J by 0 bases, with 13 bases left in between. This CDR3 comprises 15 residues. The CDR3 region is CASIDRFYSNQPQHF. The DNA for the CDR3 is TGTGCCAGTATTGACCGGTTTTATAGCAATCAGCCCCAGCATTTT.

J is TRBJ1-4 and V is TRBV30; D is uncertain. Germline V gives CDR1 GTSNPN, CDR2 SVGIG (reference sequence). The V gene lost 0 bases and the J gene lost 2 bases, with 4 bases spanning the gap. The CDR3 runs to 13 residues. CDR3 sequence reads: CAWSVGTNEKLFF. DNA of the CDR3: TGTGCCTGGAGTGTAGGGACTAATGAAAAACTGTTTTTT.

The chain carries TRBV11-2 and TRBJ2-5, with 9 positions matching TRBD2. CDR1 is SGHAT and CDR2 is FQNNGV in the germline V gene. The CDR3 spans 14 residues. V trimming: 5 bases; J trimming: 4 bases; junction bases outside the gene matches: 5. DNA of the CDR3: TGTGCCAGCAGCGTCGGACTAGCGAGAGAGACCCAGTACTTC. Amino acids: CASSVGLARETQYF.

This clone was seen once. This chain connects TRBV11-3 to TRBJ2-2; TRBD2 might be the D (5 bases). Germline lookup yields CDR1 SGHNT and CDR2 YENEEA. Trimming took off 4 bases at V and 3 bases at J, with 15 bases between the two ends. The CDR3 consists of 16 residues. The DNA for the CDR3 is TGTGCCAGCAGCTCGGGAATCGGAAGGGACACCGGGGAGCTGTTTTTT. Translating gives CASSSGIGRDTGELFF.

The gene calls are TRBV27 and TRBJ1-2, with 10 bases that match TRBD1. Looked up from germline, CDR1 is MNHEY and CDR2 is SMNVEV (reference sequence). The CDR3 extends over 16 amino acids. Trimming took 2 bases from V and 2 from J; bases not matched to a gene: 5. In DNA form, the CDR3 reads TGTGCCAGCAGTTTAAAGGGACAGGGGCGAAACTATGGCTACACCTTC. Translating it yields CASSLKGQGRNYGYTF.

This chain connects TRBV9 to TRBJ1-4; 8 bases agree with TRBD1. J lost 15 bases, V lost 4 bases, and 11 bases had no gene match. Germline values: CDR1 SGDLS, CDR2 YYNGEE. CDR3 size: 13 residues. CDR3: CASSPQGARGMFF. The CDR3 nucleotides read TGTGCCAGCAGCCCGCAGGGGGCGCGGGGGATGTTTTTT.

The rearrangement joins TRBV20-1 to TRBJ1-6; no clear D gene. The length of the CDR3 is 13 residues. V gave up 3 bases and J gave up 7 bases, with 10 bases separating them. The germline gives CDR1 DFQATT, CDR2 SNEGSKA (reference sequence). The CDR3 spells CSASGFSNSPLHF. CDR3 sequence (DNA): TGCAGTGCTAGTGGCTTCAGCAATTCACCCCTCCACTTT.

This chain joins TRBV6-5 and TRBJ1-2; D is possibly TRBD1 (5 bases). This CDR3 has 14 amino acids. The V end was cut by 2 bases, the J end by 7 bases, with 14 bases between. CDR1 is MNHEY, CDR2 SVGAGI, per germline. The CDR3 spells CASSYLSGGGGYTF. The CDR3 region has the DNA TGTGCCAGCAGTTACCTCAGTGGGGGTGGTGGCTACACCTTC.

The chain uses TRBV7-3 and TRBJ2-2, with TRBD2 identical over 9 bases. This CDR3 has 16 residues. Trimming cost V 5 bases and J 4 bases; bases outside gene matches: 8. Per the germline V gene, CDR1 is SGHTA and CDR2 is FQGTGA. The CDR3 coding sequence is TGTGCCAGCAGCCCCAATGCGGGGGGGGGCACCGGGGAGCTGTTTTTT. Protein: CASSPNAGGGTGELFF.

This clone has just one count. Other DNA sequences in the sample encode the same CDR3. J is TRBJ1-5 and V is TRBV18; perhaps TRBD1 as D (5 bases). The germline V gene has CDR1 KGHSH and CDR2 LQKENI. V was trimmed by 5 bases and J by 2 bases, leaving 10 bases between them. The CDR3 runs 14 residues. This chain's CDR3 is CASSSGGGNQPQHF. The CDR3 DNA is TGTGCCAGCTCAAGCGGGGGTGGCAATCAGCCCCAGCATTTT.

This clone was recorded only once. J is TRBJ2-3 and V is TRBV5-5, with a weak D call TRBD2 (6 bases). V lost 2 bases to trimming and J lost 6 bases, with 13 bases between them. The germline gives CDR1 SGHKS, CDR2 YYEKEE (reference sequence). This CDR3 is built from 14 residues. The CDR3 DNA is TGTGCCAGCAGCTTTTCCTCGGGGGAGGATACGCAGTATTTT. Translation gives CASSFSSGEDTQYF.

V and J are TRBV27 and TRBJ2-5; D is possibly TRBD1 (6 bases). The V end lost 4 bases, the J end lost 2 bases, and 14 bases lay between the germline ends. Germline V CDR1 and CDR2: MNHEY, SMNVEV (reference sequence). CDR3 length: 15 residues. The DNA for the CDR3 is TGTGCCAGCAGTTCGCCGGGACACAGACAAGAGACCCAGTACTTC. Amino acids: CASSSPGHRQETQYF.

The chain has TRBV30 and TRBJ1-3; D may be TRBD1 (5 bases). Germline V lookup: CDR1 GTSNPN, CDR2 SVGIG (reference sequence). V was pared by 2 bases and J by 7 bases, with 6 bases between. The CDR3 covers 11 residues. CDR3 sequence (DNA): TGTGCCTGGAGTAACAGGAACACCATATATTTT. This gives the protein CAWSNRNTIYF.